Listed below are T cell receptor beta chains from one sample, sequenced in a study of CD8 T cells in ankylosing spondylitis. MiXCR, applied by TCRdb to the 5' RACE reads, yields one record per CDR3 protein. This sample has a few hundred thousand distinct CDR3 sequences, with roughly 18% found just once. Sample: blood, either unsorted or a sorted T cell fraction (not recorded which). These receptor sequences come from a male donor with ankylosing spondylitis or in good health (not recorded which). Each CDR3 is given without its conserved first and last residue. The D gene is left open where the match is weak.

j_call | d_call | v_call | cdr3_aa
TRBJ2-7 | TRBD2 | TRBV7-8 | ASSSPGGREEQY
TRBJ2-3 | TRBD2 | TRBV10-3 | ASSESPLLAGGTDTQY
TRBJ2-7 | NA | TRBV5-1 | ASSFGSPYEQY
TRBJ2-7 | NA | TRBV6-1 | ASSPWDWSSYEQY
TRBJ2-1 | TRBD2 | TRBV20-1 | SARDPRDYGQF
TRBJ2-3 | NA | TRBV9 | ASTQGGDTQY
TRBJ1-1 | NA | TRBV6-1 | ATSPGQSHTEAF
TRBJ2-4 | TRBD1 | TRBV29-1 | SVVTGQVFSLAKNIQY
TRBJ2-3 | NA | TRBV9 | ASSVANLASTDTQY
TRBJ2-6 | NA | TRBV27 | ASSEQGTGANVLT
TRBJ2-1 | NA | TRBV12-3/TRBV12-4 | ASSFLGLHNEQF
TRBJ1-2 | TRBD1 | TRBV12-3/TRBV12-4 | ASRDRDGGYT
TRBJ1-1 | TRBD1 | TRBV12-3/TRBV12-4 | ASSSYDRVTEAF
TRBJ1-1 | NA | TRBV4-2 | ASSQEEGANTEAF
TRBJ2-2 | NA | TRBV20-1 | SAPRDFNTGELF
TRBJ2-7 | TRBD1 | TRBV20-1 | SSGQGTYEQY
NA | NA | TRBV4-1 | ASSQDSDTQH
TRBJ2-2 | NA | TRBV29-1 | SVDRGTGELF
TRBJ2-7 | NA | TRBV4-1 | ASSLDYSNEQY
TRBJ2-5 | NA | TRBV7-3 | ASSLTGPLQAQETQY
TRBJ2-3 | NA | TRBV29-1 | SVVGGVATDTQY
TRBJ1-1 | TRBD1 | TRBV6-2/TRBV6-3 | ASSKQGIDTEAF
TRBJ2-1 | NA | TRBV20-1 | SATTGFRGNEQF
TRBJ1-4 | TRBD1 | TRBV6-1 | ASSLDRGRDHNEKLF
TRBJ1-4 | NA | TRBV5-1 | ASSNLSGRNEKLF
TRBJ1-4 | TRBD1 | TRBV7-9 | ASSSGTGRELRLF
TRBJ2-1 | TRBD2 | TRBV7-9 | ASSFPTSGRKHNEQF
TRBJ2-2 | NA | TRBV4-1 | ASSQGSNTGELF
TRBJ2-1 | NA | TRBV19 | ASSNRAGGEQF
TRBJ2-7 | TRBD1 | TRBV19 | ASGQGGYEQY
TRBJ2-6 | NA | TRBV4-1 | ASSGPTQVPSGANVLT
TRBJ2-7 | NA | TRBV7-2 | ASSLPQSYEQY
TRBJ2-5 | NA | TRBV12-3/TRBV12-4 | ASLGGPMGRETQY
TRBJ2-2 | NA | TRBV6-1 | ASSPGTSITGELF
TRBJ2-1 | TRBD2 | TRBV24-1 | ATSVLAGVF
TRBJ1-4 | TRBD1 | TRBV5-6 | ASSGRGGGEKLF
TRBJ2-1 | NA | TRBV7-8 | ASSLVITEQF
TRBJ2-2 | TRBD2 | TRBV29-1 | SVETSGDNTGELF
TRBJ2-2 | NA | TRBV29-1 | SAGSGTGELF
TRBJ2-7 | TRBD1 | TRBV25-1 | ASRQGGSYEQY
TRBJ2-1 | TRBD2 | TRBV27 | ASSLGVSGTRLDEQF
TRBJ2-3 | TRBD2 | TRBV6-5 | ASSYTLAGATDTQY
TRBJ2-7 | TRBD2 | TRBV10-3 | AIKASGSAYPHEQY
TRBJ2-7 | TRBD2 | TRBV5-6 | ASSLWMSREGPYEQY
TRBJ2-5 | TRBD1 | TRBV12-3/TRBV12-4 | ASSPSGRGYGETQY
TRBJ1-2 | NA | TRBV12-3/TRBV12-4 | ASSVTANYGYT
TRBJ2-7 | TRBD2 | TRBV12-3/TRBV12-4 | ASSRLAADSYEQY
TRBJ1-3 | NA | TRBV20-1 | SANPRDSGNTIY
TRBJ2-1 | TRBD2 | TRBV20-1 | SAKGLAGGTGF
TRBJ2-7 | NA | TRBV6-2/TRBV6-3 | ASRGASVSYEQY
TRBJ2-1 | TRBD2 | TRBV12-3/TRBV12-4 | ASSSLAGGPRDEQF
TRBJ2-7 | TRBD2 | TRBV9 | ASSSFSGSSYEQY